These T cell receptor beta chains were read from a single sample in a study of early T cells in non-severe SARS-CoV-2 infection. TCRdb processed the 5' RACE reads anew with MiXCR; each CDR3 protein has one entry. The sample consists of about 33,000 distinct CDR3 sequences, 4.5% to 6% of them appearing once. The sample comprised whole blood. All receptors derive from an adult who was a healthcare worker with PCR-confirmed SARS-CoV-2 infection or an uninfected control (not recorded which). Each CDR3 is given without its conserved first and last residue.

>TRBV11-2|TRBJ2-1
ASSPPTGGRGYNEQF
>TRBV6-6|TRBJ1-5
ATSQGRGRNQPQH
>TRBV30|TRBJ1-5
AWSAYAGSRNQPQH
>TRBV19|TRBJ1-5
ASTIVGAQPQH
>TRBV11-3|TRBJ1-2
ASSPQGTGGSGYT
>TRBV5-1|TRBJ2-1
ASSFPPSGRARSNEQF
>TRBV7-2|TRBJ2-3
ASSLLNAGVTDTQY
>TRBV7-9|TRBJ2-4
ASSPTRTEAKNIQY
>TRBV4-1|TRBJ2-5
ASSRLPGVRETQY
>TRBV15|TRBJ2-5
ATSRGRDRAMETQY
>TRBV5-4|TRBJ2-4
ASSLGGPKNIQY
>TRBV6-6|TRBJ1-4
ASSYRVGKKLF
>TRBV30|TRBJ1-1
AWGPGYTEAF
>TRBV29-1|TRBJ2-4
SADSEGGGIQY